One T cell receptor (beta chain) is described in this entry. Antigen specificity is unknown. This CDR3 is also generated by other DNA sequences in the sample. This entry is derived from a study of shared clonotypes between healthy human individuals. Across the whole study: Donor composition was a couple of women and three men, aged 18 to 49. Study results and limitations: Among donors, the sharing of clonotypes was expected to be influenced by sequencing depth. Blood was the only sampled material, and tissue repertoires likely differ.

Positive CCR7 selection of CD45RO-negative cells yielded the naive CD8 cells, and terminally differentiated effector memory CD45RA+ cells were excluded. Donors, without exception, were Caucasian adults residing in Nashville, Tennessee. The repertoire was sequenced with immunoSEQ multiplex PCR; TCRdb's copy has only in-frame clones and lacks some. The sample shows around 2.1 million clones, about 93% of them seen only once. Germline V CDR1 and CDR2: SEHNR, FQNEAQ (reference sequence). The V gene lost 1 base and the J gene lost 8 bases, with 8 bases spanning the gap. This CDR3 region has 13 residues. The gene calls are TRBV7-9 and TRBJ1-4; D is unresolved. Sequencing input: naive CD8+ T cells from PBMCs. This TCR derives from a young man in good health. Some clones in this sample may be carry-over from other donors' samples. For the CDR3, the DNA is TGTGCCAGCAGCTTAGTCGCCGACGAAAAACTGTTTTTT. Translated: CASSLVADEKLFF.